One and the same sample provided the 9 T cell receptor beta chains below, sequenced in a study of T-cell reconstitution after alpha-beta-depleted transplantation in children. A library of TCRbeta sequences, prepared with unique molecular identifiers, was generated. A single record per CDR3 protein comes from TCRdb applying MiXCR to the PCR reads. The sample lists hundreds of thousands of distinct CDR3 sequences; around 7.8% were seen once. Specimen: PBMCs, mostly from graft donor cells, collected 180 days after TCRalphabeta/CD19-depleted stem cell transplant. Receptor source: a male patient aged 10-17 years who had a stem cell transplant for acute lymphoblastic leukemia, so the T cells may come from the graft donor.

This clonotype was counted many times. The chain carries TRBV20-1 and TRBJ2-7; the D gene is possibly TRBD1 (5 bases). CDR3 length: 14 residues. The germline V and J ends were trimmed by 0 bases and 6 bases, with 15 bases remaining between them. The germline V gene encodes CDR1 DFQATT and CDR2 SNEGSKA (reference sequence). The DNA of the CDR3 is TGCAGTGCTAGAGATCCCAGACAGACGCGCGAGCAGTACTTC. It encodes CSARDPRQTREQYF.

This clonotype was found many times. This chain connects TRBV5-1 to TRBJ2-3, with 7 bases identical to TRBD1. The CDR3 covers 15 residues. Germline V CDR1 and CDR2: SGHRS, YFSETQ. With V trimmed by 5 bases and J by 1 base, 7 bases remained unmatched. CDR3 residues: CASSSVDRGTDTQYF. DNA for the CDR3: TGCGCCAGCAGTTCAGTAGACAGGGGCACAGATACGCAGTATTTT.

This clonotype has only a few counts. This may be a read error, as it is one base from a much larger clone. This rearrangement joins TRBV9 to TRBJ2-5; D ambiguous. Trimming cost V 4 bases and J 2 bases, with 21 bases left between them. CDR3 length: 17 residues. Germline assignment: CDR1 SGDLS and CDR2 YYNGEE. As DNA, the CDR3 is TGTGCCAGCAGCCGCCGTGAAGGGATTGTGCCACAAGAGACCCAGTACTTC. Translating it yields CASSRREGIVPQETQYF.

This clonotype showed up just once. A much larger clone is a single base away; this may be a read error. J is TRBJ2-7 and V is TRBV12-5; 7 bases match TRBD1. CDR3 size: 14 residues. CDR1 LGHNT and CDR2 FRNRAP come from the germline V gene. CDR3 sequence: CASGLPGQAYQQYF. The CDR3 region has the DNA TGTGCTAGTGGACTACCCGGACAGGCCTACCAGCAGTACTTC.

This clonotype was picked up many times. The genes are TRBV6-5 and TRBJ1-2; 9 bases align to TRBD1. The CDR3 length is 14 residues. Germline V gene sequence: CDR1 MNHEY, CDR2 SVGAGI. V shed 8 bases, J shed 3 bases, and the junction held 7 bases outside the gene matches. In DNA, the CDR3 is TGTGCCAGCTCACGGGACAGGGTGTACTATGGCTACACCTTC. Amino acid sequence: CASSRDRVYYGYTF.

This clonotype was detected ten times or more. The rearrangement links TRBV7-8 to TRBJ2-2, with D maybe TRBD1 (6 bases). From germline, CDR1 is SGHVS and CDR2 FQNEAQ. The V end was cut by 5 bases, the J end by 4 bases, with 14 bases between. The CDR3 is 15 amino acids. CDR3 DNA: TGTGCCAGCAGCAGTCGACAGGTTCGCACCGGGGAGCTGTTTTTT. The encoded protein is CASSSRQVRTGELFF.

The sample holds many counts of this clonotype. The rearrangement links TRBV12-3 or TRBV12-4 to TRBJ2-2; D gene unclear. Trimming removed 3 bases at V and 5 bases at J, with 7 bases between. The CDR3 spans 13 residues. The CDR3 coding sequence is TGTGCCAGCAGTTTTCTTGGTACCGGGGAGCTGTTTTTT. Protein product: CASSFLGTGELFF.

This clonotype was recorded many times. The junction departs from germline at one end; a sequencing error may be responsible. V gene TRBV18 combines with J gene TRBJ2-3, with D tentatively TRBD1 (6 bases). The CDR3 runs 15 residues. Germline V gene sequence: CDR1 KGHSH, CDR2 LQKENI. CDR3 residues: CASSPQRAPGDTHYF. The CDR3 DNA sequence: TGTGCCAGCTCACCACAACGGGCTCCAGGGGATACGCACTATTTT.

This clonotype has at least ten counts. The chain joins TRBV15 to TRBJ1-2; TRBD1 matches at 8 bases. The V gene end was trimmed by 1 base and the J gene end by 6 bases; junction bases not matched to a gene: 7. This CDR3 comprises 15 residues. Germline values: CDR1 LNHNV, CDR2 YYDKDF (reference sequence). The CDR3 spells CATSRATGTGHGYTF. CDR3 bases: TGTGCCACCAGCAGAGCCACCGGGACAGGACATGGCTACACCTTC.